Listed below are T cell receptor beta chains from one sample, sequenced in a study of OX40 agonist ivuxolimab in advanced cancers. TCRdb keeps only in-frame clones here, not all; method: immunoSEQ multiplex PCR. The sample comprises tens of thousands of clones, approximately 85% of which are singletons, and 25% rests with the top ten. The material sequenced was CD4+ or CD8+ T cells sorted from blood, taken in a trial of the OX40 agonist ivuxolimab. These receptors were taken from an adult with an advanced solid tumor such as melanoma, head and neck, liver or kidney cancer. CDR3s include the opening cysteine and the closing phenylalanine or tryptophan. The order of the fields is J gene, clone size, V gene, D gene, CDR3 protein, CDR3 DNA. A D gene is named only where the DNA matches it firmly. Size tells how often a clone was seen (once, few, many) or the class of an expanded clone, and some rows leave it out.

J gene: TRBJ1-1
clone size: .
V gene: TRBV28
D gene: .
CDR3 protein: CASSLTGNTEAFF
CDR3 DNA: TGTGCCAGCAGTTTAACAGGGAACACTGAAGCTTTCTTT

J gene: TRBJ1-4
clone size: .
V gene: TRBV11-2
D gene: .
CDR3 protein: CASSLEGAATNEKLFF
CDR3 DNA: TGTGCCAGCAGCTTAGAGGGGGCCGCAACTAATGAAAAACTGTTTTTT

J gene: TRBJ2-1
clone size: .
V gene: TRBV11-2
D gene: .
CDR3 protein: CASSPLDYLEQFF
CDR3 DNA: TGTGCCAGCAGCCCCCTAGACTATCTCGAGCAGTTCTTC

J gene: TRBJ2-7
clone size: once
V gene: TRBV30
D gene: .
CDR3 protein: CAWSVLGDEQYF
CDR3 DNA: TGTGCCTGGAGTGTACTCGGGGACGAGCAGTACTTC

J gene: TRBJ2-1
clone size: .
V gene: TRBV11-3
D gene: TRBD1
CDR3 protein: CASSLALRGRASNEQFF
CDR3 DNA: TGTGCCAGCAGCTTAGCCCTCAGGGGGCGAGCTAGCAATGAGCAGTTCTTC

J gene: TRBJ2-7
clone size: medium-sized
V gene: TRBV11-3
D gene: .
CDR3 protein: CASSLEPGTAQYF
CDR3 DNA: TGTGCCAGCAGCTTAGAACCCGGGACGGCGCAGTACTTC

J gene: TRBJ1-2
clone size: .
V gene: TRBV5-4
D gene: .
CDR3 protein: CASSLDVERDGYTF
CDR3 DNA: TGTGCCAGCAGCTTGGATGTAGAAAGGGATGGCTACACCTTC

J gene: TRBJ2-7
clone size: .
V gene: TRBV6-6
D gene: TRBD2
CDR3 protein: CASSSPSGSKGYEQYF
CDR3 DNA: TGTGCCAGCAGTTCACCCAGCGGGAGCAAAGGCTACGAGCAGTACTTC

J gene: TRBJ2-5
clone size: .
V gene: TRBV10-2
D gene: TRBD2
CDR3 protein: CASSYSQREGLETQYF
CDR3 DNA: TGCGCCAGCAGTTATTCCCAGCGGGAGGGCCTAGAGACCCAGTACTTC

J gene: TRBJ2-3
clone size: .
V gene: TRBV7-9
D gene: .
CDR3 protein: CASSSLSNTQYF
CDR3 DNA: TGTGCCAGCAGCTCACTTTCCAATACGCAGTATTTT

J gene: TRBJ1-2
clone size: .
V gene: TRBV10-3
D gene: .
CDR3 protein: CAIKREGGYTF
CDR3 DNA: TGTGCCATCAAAAGGGAAGGAGGCTACACCTTC

J gene: TRBJ2-7
clone size: .
V gene: TRBV2
D gene: TRBD2
CDR3 protein: CASSDSLAGDSYEQYF
CDR3 DNA: TGTGCCAGCAGCGACTCCTTAGCGGGAGACTCCTACGAGCAGTACTTC

J gene: TRBJ2-7
clone size: .
V gene: TRBV5-1
D gene: .
CDR3 protein: CASSLGAREVHEQYF
CDR3 DNA: TGCGCCAGCAGCTTGGGGGCCAGGGAGGTACACGAGCAGTACTTC

J gene: TRBJ1-2
clone size: .
V gene: TRBV7-8
D gene: .
CDR3 protein: CASSSEGRGYGYTF
CDR3 DNA: TGTGCCAGCAGCTCTGAGGGCAGGGGTTATGGCTACACCTTC

J gene: TRBJ2-7
clone size: .
V gene: TRBV4-1
D gene: TRBD2
CDR3 protein: CASSQTGTSSYEQYF
CDR3 DNA: TGCGCCAGCAGCCAGACCGGGACTAGCTCCTACGAGCAGTACTTC

J gene: TRBJ2-7
clone size: .
V gene: TRBV7-7
D gene: .
CDR3 protein: CASSHHYSGPLAYEQYF
CDR3 DNA: TGTGCTAGCAGCCACCACTACAGCGGTCCTCTTGCCTACGAGCAGTACTTC

J gene: TRBJ2-7
clone size: .
V gene: TRBV27
D gene: TRBD2
CDR3 protein: CASSPSGLAGPYEQYF
CDR3 DNA: TGTGCCAGCAGTCCATCGGGACTAGCGGGACCCTACGAGCAGTACTTC

J gene: TRBJ2-1
clone size: .
V gene: TRBV28
D gene: .
CDR3 protein: CASSPSLARGNEQFF
CDR3 DNA: TGTGCCAGCAGTCCCTCCCTCGCTCGGGGGAATGAGCAGTTCTTC

J gene: TRBJ2-1
clone size: .
V gene: TRBV6-6
D gene: .
CDR3 protein: CASSPWGSGSDEQFF
CDR3 DNA: TGTGCCAGCTCACCGTGGGGCAGCGGTTCGGATGAGCAGTTCTTC

J gene: TRBJ2-2
clone size: .
V gene: TRBV5-4
D gene: .
CDR3 protein: CASSPHTGELFF
CDR3 DNA: TGTGCCAGCAGCCCTCACACCGGGGAGCTGTTTTTT

J gene: TRBJ1-2
clone size: few
V gene: TRBV5-1
D gene: TRBD1
CDR3 protein: CASSLPGQGQGYGYTF
CDR3 DNA: TGCGCCAGCAGCTTGCCTGGACAGGGACAAGGCTATGGCTACACCTTC

J gene: TRBJ1-1
clone size: once
V gene: TRBV27
D gene: .
CDR3 protein: CASSSHPARNEAFF
CDR3 DNA: TGTGCCAGCAGTTCCCATCCGGCCCGAAATGAAGCTTTCTTT

J gene: TRBJ1-1
clone size: few
V gene: TRBV4-1
D gene: .
CDR3 protein: CASSQLTGKNTEAFF
CDR3 DNA: TGCGCCAGCAGCCAGTTGACAGGAAAGAACACTGAAGCTTTCTTT

J gene: TRBJ2-1
clone size: .
V gene: TRBV30
D gene: .
CDR3 protein: CAWSASAMTEQFF
CDR3 DNA: TGTGCCTGGAGTGCCTCCGCTATGACGGAGCAGTTCTTC

J gene: TRBJ1-4
clone size: .
V gene: TRBV7-8
D gene: TRBD1
CDR3 protein: CASSQGTATNEKLFF
CDR3 DNA: TGTGCCAGCAGCCAGGGGACAGCAACTAATGAAAAACTGTTTTTT

J gene: TRBJ2-1
clone size: .
V gene: TRBV9
D gene: TRBD1
CDR3 protein: CASSVGQGWDEQFF
CDR3 DNA: TGTGCCAGCAGCGTCGGACAGGGGTGGGATGAGCAGTTCTTC

J gene: TRBJ1-1
clone size: medium-sized
V gene: TRBV5-4
D gene: .
CDR3 protein: CASSLDGTNTEAFF
CDR3 DNA: TGTGCCAGCAGCTTGGACGGGACGAACACTGAAGCTTTCTTT

J gene: TRBJ2-7
clone size: .
V gene: TRBV10-2
D gene: .
CDR3 protein: CASSEGRRVGLGEQYF
CDR3 DNA: TGCGCCAGCAGCGAGGGGAGGCGAGTGGGACTGGGGGAGCAGTACTTC

J gene: TRBJ2-7
clone size: .
V gene: TRBV7-3
D gene: .
CDR3 protein: CASSFSGSHEQYF
CDR3 DNA: TGTGCCAGCAGCTTTAGCGGCTCCCACGAGCAGTACTTC

J gene: TRBJ2-7
clone size: .
V gene: TRBV28
D gene: .
CDR3 protein: CASSFGVVQGDSYEQYF
CDR3 DNA: TGTGCCAGCAGTTTTGGGGTAGTTCAAGGGGATTCCTACGAGCAGTACTTC

J gene: TRBJ1-2
clone size: .
V gene: TRBV19
D gene: .
CDR3 protein: CASRPGFYGYTF
CDR3 DNA: TGTGCCAGTAGACCAGGCTTCTATGGCTACACCTTC

J gene: TRBJ2-1
clone size: .
V gene: TRBV10-2
D gene: TRBD2
CDR3 protein: CASSELAAYNEQFF
CDR3 DNA: TGCGCCAGCAGTGAACTAGCGGCCTACAATGAGCAGTTCTTC

J gene: TRBJ2-7
clone size: .
V gene: TRBV5-6
D gene: .
CDR3 protein: CASSLWGGSSYEQYF
CDR3 DNA: TGTGCCAGCAGCTTGTGGGGCGGAAGCTCCTACGAGCAGTACTTC

J gene: TRBJ2-1
clone size: .
V gene: TRBV28
D gene: .
CDR3 protein: CASSPGNEQFF
CDR3 DNA: TGTGCCAGCAGCCCGGGGAATGAGCAGTTCTTC

J gene: TRBJ1-4
clone size: .
V gene: TRBV18
D gene: .
CDR3 protein: CASSPSSRGEKLFF
CDR3 DNA: TGTGCCAGCTCACCATCCAGTCGGGGTGAAAAACTGTTTTTT

J gene: TRBJ1-6
clone size: once
V gene: TRBV13
D gene: .
CDR3 protein: CASSFDSVGSPLHF
CDR3 DNA: TGTGCCAGCAGCTTTGACAGTGTCGGTTCACCCCTCCACTTT

J gene: TRBJ2-1
clone size: .
V gene: TRBV7-9
D gene: .
CDR3 protein: CASSSDWVGNEQFF
CDR3 DNA: TGTGCCAGCAGCTCGGACTGGGTTGGGAATGAGCAGTTCTTC

J gene: TRBJ1-1
clone size: .
V gene: TRBV4-1
D gene: .
CDR3 protein: CASSDGANTEAFF
CDR3 DNA: TGCGCCAGCAGTGACGGAGCGAACACTGAAGCTTTCTTT

J gene: TRBJ2-5
clone size: .
V gene: TRBV27
D gene: .
CDR3 protein: CASSWVPPGKETQYF
CDR3 DNA: TGTGCCAGCAGTTGGGTTCCTCCGGGCAAAGAGACCCAGTACTTC

J gene: TRBJ2-1
clone size: few
V gene: TRBV7-9
D gene: TRBD1
CDR3 protein: CASSFTGTGRNEQFF
CDR3 DNA: TGTGCCAGCAGCTTCACCGGGACAGGGCGTAATGAGCAGTTCTTC

J gene: TRBJ1-6
clone size: .
V gene: TRBV5-6
D gene: .
CDR3 protein: CASSPGTDASNSPLHF
CDR3 DNA: TGTGCCAGCAGCCCGGGGACGGACGCCAGTAATTCACCCCTCCACTTT

J gene: TRBJ2-7
clone size: .
V gene: TRBV28
D gene: TRBD1
CDR3 protein: CASSPDETGSYEQYF
CDR3 DNA: TGTGCCAGCAGCCCCGATGAGACAGGGTCCTACGAGCAGTACTTC

J gene: TRBJ1-1
clone size: few
V gene: TRBV19
D gene: .
CDR3 protein: CASSIALWTEAFF
CDR3 DNA: TGTGCCAGTAGTATAGCCCTGTGGACTGAAGCTTTCTTT

J gene: TRBJ2-7
clone size: .
V gene: TRBV30
D gene: TRBD2
CDR3 protein: CAWSAGGPYEQYF
CDR3 DNA: TGTGCCTGGTCCGCGGGAGGCCCCTACGAGCAGTACTTC

J gene: TRBJ2-7
clone size: .
V gene: TRBV27
D gene: TRBD1
CDR3 protein: CASSSDRVHEQYF
CDR3 DNA: TGTGCCAGCAGTTCGGACAGGGTCCACGAGCAGTACTTC

J gene: TRBJ2-3
clone size: once
V gene: TRBV7-9
D gene: TRBD2
CDR3 protein: CASSLATTSGSTDTQYF
CDR3 DNA: TGTGCCAGCAGCTTAGCAACGACTAGCGGGAGCACAGATACGCAGTATTTT

J gene: TRBJ2-3
clone size: .
V gene: TRBV5-6
D gene: .
CDR3 protein: CASSLALAVNTDTQYF
CDR3 DNA: TGTGCCAGCAGCTTGGCCTTAGCGGTCAACACAGATACGCAGTATTTT

J gene: TRBJ2-1
clone size: .
V gene: TRBV2
D gene: TRBD2
CDR3 protein: CASSRGTSDNDEQFF
CDR3 DNA: TGTGCCAGCAGTAGGGGGACTAGCGATAACGATGAGCAGTTCTTC

J gene: TRBJ2-4
clone size: few
V gene: TRBV5-4
D gene: TRBD2
CDR3 protein: CASSRGLAGGLAKNIQYF
CDR3 DNA: TGTGCCAGCAGCAGAGGACTAGCGGGAGGTCTAGCCAAAAACATTCAGTACTTC

J gene: TRBJ1-6
clone size: .
V gene: TRBV30
D gene: .
CDR3 protein: CAWTPGTANSPLHF
CDR3 DNA: TGTGCCTGGACCCCCGGGACCGCGAATTCACCCCTCCACTTT